This TCR beta chain was captured in a study of T cell responses to AZD1222 COVID-19 vaccine. TCRdb's table, derived via immunoSEQ multiplex PCR, lists solely in-frame clones and lacks some. The sample contains some 110,000 clones, 70% to 90% of which appear only once. Study outcomes and limitations: Possibly, clonal diversity was underestimated; donors were largely white British and included more females.

About this clone: The antigen is undetermined.

Germline CDR1 is LGHNA and CDR2 is YSLEER. V lost 3 bases to trimming and J lost 7 bases; unmatched junction nucleotides: 8. This CDR3 is 15 amino acids long. The genes are TRBV4-3 and TRBJ2-5, with 10 bases matching TRBD2. The sample in question was peripheral blood, obtained 28 days after the second AZD1222 dose. The receptor comes from an adult who received the AZD1222 COVID-19 vaccine. In DNA, the CDR3 is TGCGCCAGCAGCCAGGTACTAGCGGGGTATGTGACCCAGTACTTC. It encodes CASSQVLAGYVTQYF.